This TCR beta chain is from a study of type 1 regulatory T cells. Overall study context: T-allo10 is a Tr1-enriched, alloantigen-specific CD4 T cell product made in vitro.

The graft donor-derived T-allo10 cells reportedly recognize host alloantigens, are anergic, and suppress alloantigen-specifically. Germline CDR1 is MNHEY and CDR2 is SVGEGT. Trimming took 2 bases from V and 2 from J, leaving 13 bases between them. The CDR3 loop spans 15 amino acids. From the reads, TCRdb called clonotypes with MiXCR, one entry per CDR3 protein. This repertoire shows around 62,000 distinct CDR3 sequences, roughly 60% found once; its top ten account for 7.6%. This clonotype was counted only a few times. Its target is unknown. The sequencing input was cultured T cells, either the whole culture or a sorted T cell fraction (not recorded which). Subset here: Tr1-enriched cell product generated in vitro against host alloantigens. The chain employs TRBV6-2 or TRBV6-3 and TRBJ2-7; no definite D call. This receptor was identified in a human donor in good health. Here the CDR3 DNA reads TGTGCCAGCAGTTACGGAGCTAGTATCCCCTACGAGCAGTACTTC. It encodes CASSYGASIPYEQYF.